The entry below gives a single T cell receptor beta chain sequence along with its context. This clonotype was recorded a few times. Its cognate antigen has yet to be identified. The sample holds no much larger clone one base away, and base qualities are not on file. Libraries were prepared through PCR. These reads were obtained on an Illumina HiSeq 2500. Unique molecular identifiers were incorporated into TCR beta cDNA libraries to reduce PCR and sequencing biases. Per 1 to 10 million input T cells, roughly 500,000 cDNA molecules were obtained, such that each molecule approximated one T cell. Patient libraries were prepared and sequenced with the same protocol used for the earlier healthy control dataset. Samples belonging to the same batch were prepared together, multiplexed and sequenced on a shared HiSeq lane. In the paper's pipeline: Raw barcoded reads were processed with MIGEC, and single-read molecular identifier groups were discarded before consensus assembly and CDR3 extraction. VDJtools was used for post-analysis of the clonotype tables, with diversity normalized by down-sampling every dataset to the smallest sample size. Repertoire overlap clustering matched CDR3 amino acid but not nucleotide sequences to correct batch-related cross-sample contamination. TCRdb's own reprocessing of the public reads used fastp at Q25 and MiXCR and kept productive beta chains. Under each unique CDR3 protein, matching rows form one entry showing the most common genes and DNA. What appears here as the V and J calls and clone size reflects TCRdb's work, not the paper's. The sample yields about half a million distinct CDR3 sequences; 40% to 55% were counted once. The top ten constitute about 12% of the sample.

This sample is drawn from a study of post-analysis software for immune sequencing data (dated by TCRdb to the mid-2010s). Regarding the research as a whole: Relapsing-remitting, secondary progressive and progressive-relapsing multiple sclerosis were recorded as disease courses, and subtype annotation was lacking for some patients. The patient repertoires were set against about 12 previously published healthy control repertoires from donors whose ages ranged from about 6 to 25 years. A subset of samples was prepared in parallel using single-end sample barcoding, then pooled and co-amplified after Illumina adapter ligation.

The research as a whole found: About 5 TRBV segments, including TRBV5-6, TRBV5-1 and TRBV20-1, were significantly more frequent in patients than controls. The control group was slightly older than the multiple sclerosis patient group. Compared with controls, multiple sclerosis patients had significantly lower normalized Chao1 diversity, a finding suggesting substantial peripheral T-cell clonal expansion. Strong co-clustering of samples prepared in the same batch was shown by direct clustering with F measure, prompting a batch-effect correction.

TCR beta repertoires were profiled from peripheral blood of about a dozen young patients with multiple sclerosis to demonstrate the VDJtools post-analysis software. Multiple sclerosis patients were children and adolescents aged about 6 to 16 years. The CDR3 numbers 16 residues from cysteine through phenylalanine. The sequence is cut down to CDR3 DNA, 48 bases in frame from base 1. The trim is 2 bases for V and 0 bases for J, with a gap of 8 bases between the germline ends. For CDR1 and CDR2, the germline V gene lists MNHEY and SVGAGI. What was sequenced was blood. The sequence links TRBV6-5 to TRBJ1-6; a confident D gene designation cannot be given. This TCR derives from a girl between 10 and 17 years old with multiple sclerosis. The sequenced DNA is TGTGCCAGCAGTTACAGGGATTCCTCCTATAATTCACCCCTCCACTTT. Its protein is CASSYRDSSYNSPLHF.